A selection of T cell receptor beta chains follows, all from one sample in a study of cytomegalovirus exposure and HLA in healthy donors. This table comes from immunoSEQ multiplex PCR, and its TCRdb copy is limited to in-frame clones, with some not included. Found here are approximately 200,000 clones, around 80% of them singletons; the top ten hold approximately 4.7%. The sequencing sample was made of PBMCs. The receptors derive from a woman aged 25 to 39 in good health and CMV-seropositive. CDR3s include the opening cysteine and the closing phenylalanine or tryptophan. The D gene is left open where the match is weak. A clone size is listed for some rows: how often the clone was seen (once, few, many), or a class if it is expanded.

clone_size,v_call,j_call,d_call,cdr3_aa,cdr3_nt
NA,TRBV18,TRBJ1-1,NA,CASSPPHEGEAFF,TGTGCCAGCTCCCCGCCCCATGAGGGTGAAGCTTTCTTT
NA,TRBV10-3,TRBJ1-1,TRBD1,CAISESTGAEAFF,TGTGCCATCAGTGAGTCGACAGGGGCTGAAGCTTTCTTT
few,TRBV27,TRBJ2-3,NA,CASSPSSSVADTQYF,TGTGCCAGCAGTCCTTCTTCTTCGGTGGCAGATACGCAGTATTTT
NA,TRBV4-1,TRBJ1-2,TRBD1,CASSQLPGQGRYGYTF,TGCGCCAGCAGCCAACTCCCCGGACAGGGAAGGTACGGCTACACCTTC
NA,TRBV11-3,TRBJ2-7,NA,CASSTDTYEQYF,TGTGCCAGTTCGACAGACACCTACGAGCAGTACTTC
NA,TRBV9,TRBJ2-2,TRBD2,CASSVVSTAGAGELFF,TGTGCCAGCAGCGTAGTATCGACTGCGGGGGCCGGGGAGCTGTTTTTT
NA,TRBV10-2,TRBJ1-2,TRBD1,CASTGQGKDYGYTF,TGCGCCAGCACCGGACAGGGGAAGGACTATGGCTACACCTTC
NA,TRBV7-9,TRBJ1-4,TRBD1,CASSSGTATNEKLFF,TGTGCCAGCAGCTCCGGGACAGCAACTAATGAAAAACTGTTTTTT
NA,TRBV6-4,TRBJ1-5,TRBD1,CASRGQGNQPQHF,TGTGCCAGCAGGGGACAGGGAAATCAGCCCCAGCATTTT
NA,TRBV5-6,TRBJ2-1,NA,CASSLLQNSYNEQFF,TGTGCCAGCAGCTTGTTACAAAACTCCTACAATGAGCAGTTCTTC
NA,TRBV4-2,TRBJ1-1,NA,CASSPHSRSANTEAFF,TGTGCCAGCAGCCCTCATAGCCGTTCGGCGAACACTGAAGCTTTCTTT
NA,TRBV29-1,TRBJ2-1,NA,CSVELSFTYNEQFF,TGCAGCGTTGAACTCTCCTTCACTTACAATGAGCAGTTCTTC
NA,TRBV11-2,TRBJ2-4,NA,CASSPIPLTLAKNIQYF,TGTGCCAGCAGCCCGATCCCACTGACACTAGCCAAAAACATTCAGTACTTC
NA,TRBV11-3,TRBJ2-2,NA,CASSLDLFNTGELFF,TGTGCCAGCAGCTTAGACCTGTTTAACACCGGGGAGCTGTTTTTT
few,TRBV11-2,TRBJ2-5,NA,CASSLVGVGQPQETQYF,TGTGCCAGCAGCTTAGTGGGCGTAGGACAGCCCCAAGAGACCCAGTACTTC
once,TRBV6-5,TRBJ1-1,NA,CASAPRPMRNTEAFF,TGTGCCAGCGCTCCCCGCCCCATGAGGAACACTGAAGCTTTCTTT